Listed here are 8 T cell receptor beta chains from one sample, sequenced in a study of OX40 agonist ivuxolimab in advanced cancers. Sequencing was performed with immunoSEQ multiplex PCR; in TCRdb, only in-frame clones are kept and a portion is missing. The table shows about 70,000 clones, with 65% to 90% occurring only once. The material was CD4+ or CD8+ T cells sorted from blood, obtained in a trial of the OX40 agonist ivuxolimab. Receptors were obtained from an adult with an advanced solid tumor such as melanoma, head and neck, liver or kidney cancer.

Here the CDR3 reads CASSLEGPPLAEAFF. CDR3 in DNA: TGCGCCAGCAGCTTGGAAGGACCGCCGTTGGCTGAAGCTTTCTTT. The chain couples TRBV5-1 to TRBJ1-1; D ambiguous. The length of the CDR3 is 15 residues. Trimming removed 0 bases from V and 6 bases from J, with 15 bases in between. CDR1 is SGHRS and CDR2 is YFSETQ in the germline V gene.

V gene TRBV4-2 combines with J gene TRBJ2-3; D remains unclear. The CDR3 has 15 residues. Looked up from germline, CDR1 is LGHNA and CDR2 is YNFKEQ. The V and J ends lost 0 bases and 2 bases respectively, with 9 bases between them. The CDR3 loop reads CASSQDPTITDTQYF. The CDR3 DNA reads as TGTGCCAGCAGCCAAGATCCCACCATCACAGATACGCAGTATTTT.

The chain is built from TRBV16 and TRBJ2-1; D may be TRBD2 (6 bases). The V end was cut by 0 bases, the J end by 0 bases, with 18 bases between. This CDR3 comprises 19 residues. Germline-derived CDR1 and CDR2 are KGHSY and FQNENV. DNA of the CDR3: TGTGCCAGCAGCCAATCGGAGGGTAGGAAGTCACTCTCCTACAATGAGCAGTTCTTC. Protein: CASSQSEGRKSLSYNEQFF. Full variable domain (remainder filled in from reference TRBV16 and TRBJ2-1): GEEVAQTPKHLVRGEGQKAKLYCAPIKGHSYVFWYQQVLKNEFKFLISFQNENVFDETGMPKERFSAKCLPNSPCSLEIQATKLEDSAVYFCASSQSEGRKSLSYNEQFFGPGTRLTVL.

The rearrangement joins TRBV7-2 to TRBJ2-5; 12 positions agree with TRBD2. CDR1 and CDR2 (germline): SGHTA, FQGNSA. The CDR3 extends over 14 amino acids. V was clipped by 5 bases and J by 4 bases; unmatched bases: 2. The CDR3 DNA reads as TGTGCCAGCAGCAGGGGACTAGCGGGAGAGACCCAGTACTTC. This encodes CASSRGLAGETQYF. Drawing the rest from reference TRBV7-2 and TRBJ2-5, the complete variable domain is GAGVSQSPSNKVTEKGKDVELRCDPISGHTALYWYRQSLGQGLEFLIYFQGNSAPDKSGLPSDRFSAERTGGSVSTLTIQRTQQEDSAVYLCASSRGLAGETQYFGPGTRLLVL.

V is TRBV5-8 and J is TRBJ1-4; weak D call: TRBD1 (5 bases). Germline values: CDR1 SGHTS, CDR2 YDEGEE. V lost 2 bases and J lost 8, with 10 bases in between. The CDR3 loop spans 13 amino acids. The CDR3: CASSFGREEKLFF. CDR3 coding DNA: TGTGCCAGCAGCTTTGGCAGGGAAGAAAAACTGTTTTTT.

This clone was seen just once. The rearrangement uses TRBV5-4 and TRBJ2-5, with D possibly TRBD1 on 6 matching bases. V was shortened by 4 bases and J by 4 bases, with 11 bases between the two germline ends. Germline loops: CDR1 SGHNT, CDR2 YYREEE (reference sequence). The CDR3 has 13 amino acids. The CDR3 here is CASSPGGGETQYF. CDR3 nucleotides: TGTGCCAGCAGCCCTGGGGGCGGAGAGACCCAGTACTTC.

The rearrangement joins TRBV7-9 to TRBJ2-1, with 11 nucleotides matching TRBD2. The CDR3 has 14 residues. Germline assignment: CDR1 SEHNR and CDR2 FQNEAQ (reference sequence). The trim removed 3 bases at V and 8 bases at J, leaving 3 bases unmatched. The DNA for the CDR3 is TGTGCCAGCAGCTTTCTAGCGGGAGGCCATGAGCAGTTCTTC. Its protein is CASSFLAGGHEQFF.

V and J are TRBV28 and TRBJ2-5; the match to TRBD1 covers 7 bases. The J segment lost 9 bases and the V segment lost 8 bases, leaving 15 bases of the junction unmatched. CDR1 is MDHEN and CDR2 is SYDVKM in the germline V gene. The CDR3 sequence is 14 residues long. This chain's CDR3 is CASAGGTEVGAQYF. The CDR3 bases are TGTGCCAGCGCTGGTGGGACAGAAGTAGGGGCCCAGTACTTC.